This T cell receptor (beta chain) was identified during a study of Tregs in tolerant kidney transplant recipients. Study-wide findings and caveats: No direct test of biological reproducibility was done here. Expanding Tregs on activated donor B cells appeared to best identify donor-specific TCRbeta clones.

Thawed PBMCs were FACS-sorted into unstimulated CD4+CD25+CD127- regulatory T cells, CD4+CD25- non-regulatory cells, CD4 and CD8 cells. About this clone itself: Its antigen is currently unknown.

Sequenced by immunoSEQ multiplex PCR; TCRdb stores in-frame clones only, minus some. Found here are around 70,000 clones, 92% of them singletons; the top ten hold over 9.5%. Sample: CD8+ T cells from blood, taken before the transplant. The sequence came from a human donor who received a combined kidney and bone marrow transplant.

CDR3 sequence reads: CASSSVAAQYF. The CDR3 bases are TGTGCCAGCAGCTCCGTAGCGGCCCAGTACTTC. This chain connects TRBV7-9 to TRBJ2-5, with D perhaps matching TRBD2 (6 bases). Germline loops: CDR1 SEHNR, CDR2 FQNEAQ (reference sequence). The CDR3 length is 11 residues. V lost 4 bases, J lost 9 bases, and 9 bases lay in between.